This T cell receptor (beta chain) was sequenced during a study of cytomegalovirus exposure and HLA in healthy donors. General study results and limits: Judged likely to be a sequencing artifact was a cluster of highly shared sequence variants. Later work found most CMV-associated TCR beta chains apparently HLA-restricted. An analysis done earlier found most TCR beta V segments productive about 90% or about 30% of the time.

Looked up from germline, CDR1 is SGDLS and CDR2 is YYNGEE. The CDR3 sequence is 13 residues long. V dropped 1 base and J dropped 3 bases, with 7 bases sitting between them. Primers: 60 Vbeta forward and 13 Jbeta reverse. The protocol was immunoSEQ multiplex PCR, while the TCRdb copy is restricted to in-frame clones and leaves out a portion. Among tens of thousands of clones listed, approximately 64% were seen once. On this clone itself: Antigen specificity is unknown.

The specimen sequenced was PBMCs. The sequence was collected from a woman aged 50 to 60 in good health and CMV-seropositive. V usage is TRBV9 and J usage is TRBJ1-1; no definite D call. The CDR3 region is CASSVPPDTEAFF. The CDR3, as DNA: TGTGCCAGCAGCGTACCCCCGGACACTGAAGCTTTCTTT.